This TCR beta chain comes out of a study of technical replicates of blood from several donors. The method was immunoSEQ multiplex PCR; TCRdb's version includes in-frame clones alone and lacks a portion of them. The table includes 60,000 to 85,000 clones, 90% to 95% detected once. Germline V gene data show CDR1 as SGHAT and CDR2 as FQNNGV. The J segment lost 2 bases and the V segment lost 3 bases, leaving 13 bases of the junction unmatched. The CDR3 is 18 amino acids. This clone was recorded only once. J is TRBJ2-3 and V is TRBV11-2, with TRBD2 matching over 8 bases. The receptor was derived from a human donor in good health. The sample was T cells isolated from PBMCs. The CDR3 reads CASSLAPNSGTNTDTQYF. CDR3 nucleotides: TGTGCCAGCAGCTTGGCCCCAAATAGCGGGACTAACACAGATACGCAGTATTTT. Together with reference TRBV11-2 and TRBJ2-3, the CDR3 gives the full variable domain: EAGVAQSPRYKIIEKRQSVAFWCNPISGHATLYWYQQILGQGPKLLIQFQNNGVVDDSQLPKDRFSAERLKGVDSTLKIQPAKLEDSAVYLCASSLAPNSGTNTDTQYFGPGTRLTVL.